A selection of T cell receptor beta chains follows, all from one sample in a study of OX40 agonist ivuxolimab in advanced cancers. TCRdb keeps only in-frame clones here, not all; method: immunoSEQ multiplex PCR. The sample has about 70,000 clones; about 83% are singletons. The material sequenced was CD4+ or CD8+ T cells sorted from blood, taken in a trial of the OX40 agonist ivuxolimab. The receptors were sampled from an adult with an advanced solid tumor such as melanoma, head and neck, liver or kidney cancer. Both conserved end residues are trimmed from each CDR3.

11 TRBV7-2 ASSLERGNEQF
11 TRBV7-9 ASSFGFNTEAF
15 TRBV30 AWSRDLTFSNNSPLH
9 TRBV6-5 ASSSSGTIY
10 TRBV28 ASRTGREVAF
14 TRBV28 ASSFLTSGSTDTQY
10 TRBV30 AWAPGHETQY
12 TRBV18 ASSPGRTYQPQH
11 TRBV6-5 ASSYLGAYEQY
13 TRBV6-5 ASGMRGGDTGELF
13 TRBV7-9 ASSIPGLALNEQF
12 TRBV7-8 ASMSSGSQNIQY
13 TRBV5-1 ASSFSGTESGEQY
12 TRBV7-9 ASSSTGLGEKLF
16 TRBV4-2 ASSQGDRGGSGTDTQY
15 TRBV4-3 ASSRHVGTVLGTEAF
13 TRBV7-9 ASSDEGNSYNEQF
11 TRBV10-3 AISNEDFYEQY
13 TRBV2 ASSPGGTPNSPLH
13 TRBV18 ASSPDRGGNQPQH
14 TRBV7-9 ASSPRRDQGHNGYT
11 TRBV7-2 ASSPGMDQPQH
12 TRBV5-1 ASALRGAEDTQY
12 TRBV5-1 ASSSGNSYNEQF
12 TRBV5-8 AFRGLLLYNEQF
11 TRBV2 AVKRGLREKLF
13 TRBV7-9 ASSQNRGWNTEAF
11 TRBV29-1 SVEAASTYEQY
13 TRBV5-1 ASSLGDERSYEQY
15 TRBV2 ASRQGQGTARNSPLH
15 TRBV5-1 ASRLAGTGGLDTEAF
11 TRBV29-1 SVAPGGNYGYT
14 TRBV5-1 ASTVSGGAFYNEQF
12 TRBV5-8 ASSFGRLNTEAF